This T cell receptor (beta chain) appears in the sequencing data of a study of early T cells in non-severe SARS-CoV-2 infection. Germline loops: CDR1 SGHTA, CDR2 FQGNSA. This CDR3 has 15 residues. With V trimmed by 1 base and J by 8 bases, 7 bases remained unmatched. In this sample, this clonotype turned up many times. TCRdb processed the 5' RACE reads anew with MiXCR; each CDR3 protein has one entry. This sample has roughly 93,000 distinct CDR3 sequences; 8% to 13% occur once, and the top ten carry around 4.7%. The clonotype originates from an adult who was a healthcare worker with PCR-confirmed SARS-CoV-2 infection or an uninfected control (not recorded which). The rearrangement links TRBV7-2 to TRBJ2-1; 8 positions agree with TRBD2. The source material was whole blood. CDR3 residues: CASSLDAGRGDEQFF. CDR3 DNA: TGTGCCAGCAGCTTAGATGCCGGGAGGGGCGATGAGCAGTTCTTC. The complete variable domain, with remaining parts taken from reference TRBV7-2 and TRBJ2-1, reads GAGVSQSPSNKVTEKGKDVELRCDPISGHTALYWYRQSLGQGLEFLIYFQGNSAPDKSGLPSDRFSAERTGGSVSTLTIQRTQQEDSAVYLCASSLDAGRGDEQFFGPGTRLTVL.